This TCR beta chain was captured by sequencing in a study of blood T cells in healthy people across ages. Study-level points and caveats: The study regarded diversity estimates from one million T cells as underestimates.

Primed by a sample-barcoded 5' primer and a J-beta primer mix, a second PCR proceeded for about 7 to 12 cycles. TCRdb processed the 5' RACE reads anew with MiXCR; each CDR3 protein has one entry. The table includes some 940,000 distinct CDR3 sequences, just under 30% detected once. Germline V gives CDR1 DFQATT, CDR2 SNEGSKA (reference sequence). The CDR3 has 12 residues. Deletions cut 4 bases from V and 0 bases from J, with 7 bases between. Regarding this clonotype: The antigen is unknown.

These records were also assigned to another study, of T cells of mothers and their children.

The chain couples TRBV20-1 to TRBJ2-7; unclear D gene. The specimen sequenced was blood. The TCR was taken from a woman between 35 and 50 years old in good health. In nucleotides, the CDR3 is TGCAGTGCTAAAATAGTCTCCTACGAGCAGTACTTC. Translated: CSAKIVSYEQYF.